The 16 T cell receptor beta chains below all came from one sample that was sequenced in a study of T-cell reconstitution after alpha-beta-depleted transplantation in children. Using unique molecular identifiers, the investigators prepared the TCRbeta library. TCRdb redid the calling of the PCR reads with MiXCR, one entry per CDR3 protein. The table lists 550,000 to 600,000 distinct CDR3 sequences, 20% to 25% of them singletons. The material was PBMCs, mostly from graft donor cells, obtained 360 days after TCRalphabeta/CD19-depleted stem cell transplant. These receptors all stem from a boy younger than two who had a stem cell transplant for acute myeloid leukemia, so the T cells may come from the graft donor.

The rearrangement joins TRBV20-1 to TRBJ2-1; 10 bases are a match to TRBD2. This CDR3 has 16 residues. The germline gives CDR1 DFQATT, CDR2 SNEGSKA (reference sequence). J lost 4 bases, V lost 2 bases, and 8 bases had no gene match. CDR3 protein: CSARFFSGGAYNEQFF. CDR3 DNA: TGCAGTGCTAGATTCTTCAGCGGGGGGGCGTACAATGAGCAGTTCTTC.

The V call is TRBV5-1, the J call TRBJ2-7; 9 nucleotides line up with TRBD1. The germline CDR1 and CDR2 sequences are SGHRS and YFSETQ. The CDR3 is 16 residues long. With V trimmed by 4 bases and J by 2 bases, 10 bases remained unmatched. CDR3 region: CASSPTGTGIPYEQYF. CDR3 in DNA: TGCGCCAGCAGCCCGACCGGGACAGGGATCCCCTACGAGCAGTACTTC. Drawing the rest from reference TRBV5-1 and TRBJ2-7, the complete variable domain is KAGVTQTPRYLIKTRGQQVTLSCSPISGHRSVSWYQQTPGQGLQFLFEYFSETQRNKGNFPGRFSGRQFSNSRSEMNVSTLELGDSALYLCASSPTGTGIPYEQYFGPGTRLTVT.

In this sample, this clonotype turned up many times. The chain employs TRBV7-9 and TRBJ2-5; TRBD1 might be the D (6 bases). Germline V gene sequence: CDR1 SEHNR, CDR2 FQNEAQ (reference sequence). This CDR3 comprises 14 residues. V was pared by 5 bases and J by 4 bases, with 14 bases between. The CDR3 bases are TGTGCCAGCAGCCCCGAACAGGGTGGAGAGACCCAGTACTTC. This sequence encodes CASSPEQGGETQYF.

In DNA form, the CDR3 reads TGTGCCAGCAGCCTAGTATGGGGGGGCCGGAACAATGAGCAGTTCTTC. Its protein product is CASSLVWGGRNNEQFF. The chain is built from TRBV3-1 and TRBJ2-1; perhaps TRBD2 as D (7 bases). CDR3 length: 16 amino acids. The V and J ends lost 4 bases and 5 bases respectively, with 18 bases between them. Germline V gene lookup returns CDR1 LGHDT and CDR2 YNNKEL (reference sequence).

The rearrangement uses TRBV28 and TRBJ2-1; no definite D call. The CDR3 is made up of 13 amino acids. Trimming cost V 1 base and J 8 bases, with 9 bases left between them. Germline CDR1 is MDHEN and CDR2 is SYDVKM. The DNA of the CDR3 is TGTGCCAGCAGTTTATCCCCCCAGGATGAGCAGTTCTTC. It codes for CASSLSPQDEQFF.

This clonotype was counted many times. V usage is TRBV4-3 and J usage is TRBJ2-1; TRBD2 matches 9 bases. There are 15 residues in the CDR3. Germline CDR1 reads LGHNA; CDR2 reads YSLEER. J lost 7 bases, V lost 3 bases, and 7 bases had no gene match. CDR3 nucleotides: TGCGCCAGCAGCCAGAGGGCGGGGGGGCCAAATGAGCAGTTCTTC. It translates to CASSQRAGGPNEQFF.

This clonotype has a count of ten or more. The gene calls are TRBV20-1 and TRBJ1-2; TRBD1 is a possible D gene (6 bases). Germline-derived CDR1 and CDR2 are DFQATT and SNEGSKA (reference sequence). Trimming removed 6 bases at V and 5 bases at J, with 25 bases between. The CDR3 is made up of 16 amino acids. The CDR3 protein is CSAPPDARDIGYGYTF. Here the CDR3 DNA reads TGCAGTGCCCCCCCCGACGCCCGGGACATCGGTTATGGCTACACCTTC.

The sample holds a few counts of this clonotype. This chain uses TRBV5-8 with TRBJ2-7, with TRBD2 matching 7 bases. The CDR3 spans 13 residues. Germline V gene data show CDR1 as SGHTS and CDR2 as YDEGEE. With 2 bases clipped from V and 6 bases from J, the junction kept 5 bases outside the gene matches. The CDR3 DNA sequence: TGTGCCAGCAGCTTCGGGGGGAAAGGCGAGCAGTACGTC. This sequence encodes CASSFGGKGEQYV.

This chain joins TRBV11-2 and TRBJ2-7; 13 positions agree with TRBD2. V trimming: 7 bases; J trimming: 5 bases; junction bases outside the gene matches: 17. Germline V gene data show CDR1 as SGHAT and CDR2 as FQNNGV. The CDR3 extends over 18 amino acids. The CDR3: CASTGSGRGLAGWDEQYF. CDR3 nucleotide sequence: TGTGCCAGCACCGGATCGGGGAGGGGACTAGCGGGATGGGACGAGCAGTACTTC.

The genes are TRBV18 and TRBJ1-1; 7 bases fit TRBD1. The CDR3 spans 15 residues. The V gene's germline CDR1 is KGHSH and CDR2 LQKENI. V was clipped by 6 bases and J by 7 bases; unmatched bases: 14. The chain's CDR3 is CASSPQGNDRDEAFF. Here the CDR3 DNA reads TGTGCCAGCTCTCCCCAGGGAAACGACAGGGATGAAGCTTTCTTT.

This clonotype was seen ten or more times. The chain couples TRBV7-9 to TRBJ2-5; 9 bases agree with TRBD1. Unmatched junction bases numbered 12, after V lost 6 bases and J lost 1 base. The CDR3 totals 17 residues. From germline, CDR1 is SEHNR and CDR2 FQNEAQ (reference sequence). DNA for the CDR3: TGTGCCAGCAGGTCAGGGACAGGGCCACACCTCCAAGAGACCCAGTACTTC. Translated: CASRSGTGPHLQETQYF.

This clonotype was counted between two and nine times. V is TRBV13 and J is TRBJ2-2, with no clear D. In germline, CDR1 is PRHDT, CDR2 FYEKMQ (reference sequence). The CDR3 is 14 amino acids. The germline V and J ends were trimmed by 5 bases and 2 bases, with 9 bases remaining between them. The chain's CDR3 is CASSLGFNTGELFF. CDR3 in DNA: TGTGCCAGCAGCCTCGGCTTCAACACCGGGGAGCTGTTTTTT. Variable domain in full (rest from reference TRBV13 and TRBJ2-2): AAGVIQSPRHLIKEKRETATLKCYPIPRHDTVYWYQQGPGQDPQFLISFYEKMQSDKGSIPDRFSAQQFSDYHSELNMSSLELGDSALYFCASSLGFNTGELFFGEGSRLTVL.

The sample holds a few counts of this clonotype. V is TRBV6-5 and J is TRBJ1-2, with 7 nucleotides matching TRBD1. This CDR3 region has 14 residues. Unmatched junction bases numbered 1, after V lost 1 base and J lost 2 bases. Looked up from germline, CDR1 is MNHEY and CDR2 is SVGAGI. CDR3 loop: CASSYLQGNYGYTF. CDR3 sequence (DNA): TGTGCCAGCAGTTACTTACAGGGGAACTATGGCTACACCTTC.

CDR3 nucleotides: TGTGCCAGCAGCCTATCGGGACAGGGACATGGCTACACCTTC. This codes for CASSLSGQGHGYTF. The chain is built from TRBV7-2 and TRBJ1-2; 9 bases agree with TRBD1. J gave up 6 bases and V 5 bases, and 7 bases lay outside the gene matches. This CDR3 is 14 amino acids long. CDR1 is SGHTA, CDR2 FQGNSA, per germline.

V usage is TRBV20-1 and J usage is TRBJ1-6; D gene uncertain. Germline-derived CDR1 and CDR2 are DFQATT and SNEGSKA (reference sequence). CDR3 length: 14 residues. Trimming cost V 5 bases and J 13 bases, with 21 bases left between them. The CDR3 bases are TGCAGTGCTGGAAAGACACTATCCCTCCCGCCCCTCCACTTT. This encodes CSAGKTLSLPPLHF.

This clonotype has a handful of counts. The chain is built from TRBV20-1 and TRBJ2-5, with 13 positions matching TRBD2. The CDR3 is 13 residues long. Trimming at V came to 3 bases and at J to 12 bases, leaving 7 bases not matched to a gene. In germline, CDR1 is DFQATT, CDR2 SNEGSKA (reference sequence). This CDR3 is CSAREGTSGEKYF. The CDR3, as DNA: TGCAGTGCTAGGGAAGGGACTAGCGGGGAAAAGTACTTC.